The sequence of this T cell receptor (beta chain) was determined in a study of beta chain features in type 1 diabetes. cDNA synthesis used the whole RNA isolate, giving expressed TCRB sequences. Roughly 3.6 million reads per sample were averaged for naive, central memory and regulatory samples. Profiled with immunoSEQ multiplex PCR; TCRdb holds only in-frame clones, not every one. The sample holds 970,000 or so clones, 17% seen once. The CDR3 spans 15 residues. Germline assignment: CDR1 PRHDT and CDR2 FYEKMQ (reference sequence). Losses at the gene ends were 2 bases for V and 4 bases for J; bases not matched to a gene: 3. Study observations and caveats: More deletions and fewer insertions at VDJ junctions were seen in type 1 diabetes patients. Comparison showed that naive, central memory and Treg TCRB repertoires appeared more similar among patients than among healthy donors.

This clone was seen more than once but under ten times. The antigen remains unidentified. V is TRBV13 and J is TRBJ2-7; 12 bases map to TRBD2. The sample was naive CD4+ T cells from blood. This sequence was found in a woman aged 18-29 years in good health. The CDR3, as DNA: TGTGCCAGCAGCTTATGGACTAGCGGGGAGTACGAGCAGTACTTC. Amino acids: CASSLWTSGEYEQYF.